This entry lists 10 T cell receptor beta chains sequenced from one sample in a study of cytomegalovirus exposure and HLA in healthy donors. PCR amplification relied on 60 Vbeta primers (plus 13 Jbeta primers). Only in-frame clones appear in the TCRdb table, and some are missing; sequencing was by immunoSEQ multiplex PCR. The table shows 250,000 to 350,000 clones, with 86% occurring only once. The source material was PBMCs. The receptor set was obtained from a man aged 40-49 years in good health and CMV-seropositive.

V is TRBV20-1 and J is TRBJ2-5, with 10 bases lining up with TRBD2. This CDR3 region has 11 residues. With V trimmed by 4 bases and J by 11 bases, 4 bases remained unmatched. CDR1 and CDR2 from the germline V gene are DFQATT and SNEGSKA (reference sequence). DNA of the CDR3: TGCAGTGCTATTCTAGCGGGAGTGCAGTACTTC. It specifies CSAILAGVQYF.

The CDR3 loop reads CASSWDRGLITGELFF. The CDR3 DNA reads as TGTGCCAGCAGCTGGGACAGGGGGCTTATCACCGGGGAGCTGTTTTTT. This chain uses TRBV5-6 with TRBJ2-2, with 12 bases fitting TRBD1. J was trimmed by 4 bases and V by 3 bases; bases with no gene match: 4. Per the germline V gene, CDR1 is SGHDT and CDR2 is YYEEEE. This CDR3 has 16 amino acids.

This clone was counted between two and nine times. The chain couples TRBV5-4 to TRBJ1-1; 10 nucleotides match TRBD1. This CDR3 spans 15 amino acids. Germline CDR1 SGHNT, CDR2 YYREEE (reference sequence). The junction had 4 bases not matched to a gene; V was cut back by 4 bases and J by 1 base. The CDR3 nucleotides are TGTGCCAGCAGCCCGGGGACAGGGGCGAACACTGAAGCTTTCTTT. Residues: CASSPGTGANTEAFF.

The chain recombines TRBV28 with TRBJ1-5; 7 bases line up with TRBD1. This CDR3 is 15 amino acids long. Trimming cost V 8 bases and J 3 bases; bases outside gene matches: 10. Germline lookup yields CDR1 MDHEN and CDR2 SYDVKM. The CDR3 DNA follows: TGTGCCAGCGTATACAGGGGTCCAATCAATCAGCCCCAGCATTTT. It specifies CASVYRGPINQPQHF.

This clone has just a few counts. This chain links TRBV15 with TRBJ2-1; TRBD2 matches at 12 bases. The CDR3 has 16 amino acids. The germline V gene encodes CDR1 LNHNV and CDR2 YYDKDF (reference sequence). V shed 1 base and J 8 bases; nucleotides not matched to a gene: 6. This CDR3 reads CATSRVTSGRRDEQFF. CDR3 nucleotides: TGTGCCACCAGCAGAGTGACTAGCGGGAGAAGGGATGAGCAGTTCTTC. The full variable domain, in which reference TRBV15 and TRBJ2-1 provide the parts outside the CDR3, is DAMVIQNPRYQVTQFGKPVTLSCSQTLNHNVMYWYQQKSSQAPKLLFHYYDKDFNNEADTPDNFQSRRPNTSFCFLDIRSPGLGDTAMYLCATSRVTSGRRDEQFFGPGTRLTVL.

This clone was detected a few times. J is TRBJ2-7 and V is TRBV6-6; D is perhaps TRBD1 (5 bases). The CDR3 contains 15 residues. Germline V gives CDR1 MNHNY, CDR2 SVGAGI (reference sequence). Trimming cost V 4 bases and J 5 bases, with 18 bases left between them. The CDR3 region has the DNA TGTGCCAGCAGTTTACGGCAGGGTGTTTCAGACGAGCAGTACTTC. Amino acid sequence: CASSLRQGVSDEQYF.

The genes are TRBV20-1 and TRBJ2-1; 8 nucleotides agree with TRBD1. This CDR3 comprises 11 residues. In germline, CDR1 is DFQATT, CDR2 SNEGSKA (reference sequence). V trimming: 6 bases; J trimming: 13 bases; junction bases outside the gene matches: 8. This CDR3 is CSAIRTGNQFF. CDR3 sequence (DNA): TGCAGTGCCATACGGACAGGGAATCAGTTCTTC.

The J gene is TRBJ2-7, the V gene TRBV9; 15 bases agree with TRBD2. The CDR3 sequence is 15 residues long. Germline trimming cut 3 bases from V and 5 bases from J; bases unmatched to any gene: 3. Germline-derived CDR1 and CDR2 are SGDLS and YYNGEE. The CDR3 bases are TGTGCCAGCAGCGCTGGGACTAGCGGGAGGAACGAGCAGTACTTC. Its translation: CASSAGTSGRNEQYF.

The CDR3 region has the DNA TGTGCCAGCAGCTTTGGAGGGGATCCCTACAATGAGCAGTTCTTC. Translating it yields CASSFGGDPYNEQFF. This chain uses TRBV7-3 with TRBJ2-1; D perhaps matches TRBD2 (6 bases). The germline V and J ends were trimmed by 3 bases and 2 bases, with 11 bases remaining between them. Per the germline V gene, CDR1 is SGHTA and CDR2 is FQGTGA. The CDR3 is made up of 15 amino acids. The variable domain in full, completed from reference TRBV7-3 and TRBJ2-1, reads GAGVSQTPSNKVTEKGKYVELRCDPISGHTALYWYRQSLGQGPEFLIYFQGTGAADDSGLPNDRFFAVRPEGSVSTLKIQRTERGDSAVYLCASSFGGDPYNEQFFGPGTRLTVL.

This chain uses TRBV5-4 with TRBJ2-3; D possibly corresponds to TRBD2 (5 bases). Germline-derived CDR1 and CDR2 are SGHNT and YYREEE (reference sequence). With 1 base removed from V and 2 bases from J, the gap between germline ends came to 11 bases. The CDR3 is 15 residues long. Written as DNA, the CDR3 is TGTGCCAGCAGCTTGTCGGGGTCATACACAGATACGCAGTATTTT. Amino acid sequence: CASSLSGSYTDTQYF.